The 8 T cell receptor beta chains listed next were all sequenced from one sample in a study of relationships among human T cell subsets. Pooled CD4+ and CD8+ T cells were bead-selected with anti-CD45RA to get naive and transitional cells. From mRNA, alpha and beta CDR3 regions were amplified using semiquantitative ARM-PCR. ARM-PCR used tagged nested gene-specific primers, then communal superprimers for exponential amplification. TCRdb passed the multiplex PCR reads through MiXCR, listing each CDR3 protein once. The table records 6,700 or so distinct CDR3 sequences, 55% to 75% of them present only once. Specimen: naive and transitional (CD45RA+) T cells sorted from blood. These receptor sequences come from a man in his forties or fifties in good health.

CDR3 sequence: CASSLLPTPGSEAFF. CDR3 nucleotide sequence: TGTGCCAGCAGCTTGCTGCCGACACCGGGTAGTGAAGCTTTCTTT. The genes are TRBV5-6 and TRBJ1-1; D is unclear. The CDR3 extends over 15 amino acids. The germline gives CDR1 SGHDT, CDR2 YYEEEE. Trimming took off 1 base at V and 7 bases at J, with 17 bases between the two ends.

The chain carries TRBV11-1 and TRBJ2-5, with D tentatively TRBD1 or TRBD2 (5 bases each). V was pared by 6 bases and J by 2 bases, with 16 bases between. The CDR3 totals 15 residues. Germline assignment: CDR1 SGHAT and CDR2 FQDESV (reference sequence). This CDR3 is CASSRTGTVQETQYF. The CDR3 DNA reads as TGTGCCAGCAGTCGGACCGGGACCGTGCAAGAGACCCAGTACTTC. Combining the CDR3 with reference TRBV11-1 and TRBJ2-5 gives the whole variable domain EAEVAQSPRYKITEKSQAVAFWCDPISGHATLYWYRQILGQGPELLVQFQDESVVDDSQLPKDRFSAERLKGVDSTLKIQPAELGDSAMYLCASSRTGTVQETQYFGPGTRLLVL.

The chain carries TRBV28 and TRBJ2-5; 9 positions agree with TRBD1. The CDR3 sequence is 13 residues long. From germline, CDR1 is MDHEN and CDR2 SYDVKM. V trimming: 4 bases; J trimming: 7 bases; junction bases outside the gene matches: 4. This CDR3 reads CASSSGQGTTQYF. The CDR3 nucleotides read TGTGCCAGCAGTTCGGGACAGGGCACGACCCAGTACTTC. The variable domain in full, completed from reference TRBV28 and TRBJ2-5, reads DVKVTQSSRYLVKRTGEKVFLECVQDMDHENMFWYRQDPGLGLRLIYFSYDVKMKEKGDIPEGYSVSREKKERFSLILESASTNQTSMYLCASSSGQGTTQYFGPGTRLLVL.

V usage is TRBV29-1 and J usage is TRBJ2-1, with 8 bases that match TRBD2. In germline, CDR1 is SQVTM, CDR2 ANQGSEA. V was pared by 3 bases and J by 7 bases, with 5 bases of the junction left unmatched. This CDR3 contains 13 residues. CDR3 sequence reads: CSVDFREGNEQFF. The CDR3 DNA follows: TGCAGCGTTGATTTCCGGGAGGGGAATGAGCAGTTCTTC.

The chain joins TRBV10-3 to TRBJ2-1; 8 positions match TRBD2. Trimming cost V 4 bases and J 8 bases; bases outside gene matches: 10. The CDR3 is 15 amino acids. In germline, CDR1 is ENHRY, CDR2 SYGVKD. CDR3 DNA: TGTGCCATCAGTGTCAAGGTCACGCGGGAGGATGAGCAGTTCTTC. As protein: CAISVKVTREDEQFF.

V usage is TRBV4-1 and J usage is TRBJ2-5; TRBD1 aligns across 8 bases. The CDR3 has 17 residues. V shed 6 bases and J 2 bases; nucleotides not matched to a gene: 14. CDR1 is MGHRA and CDR2 is YSYEKL in the germline V gene. The CDR3 loop is CASRPSLGQGPQETQYF. The CDR3 DNA is TGCGCCAGCAGACCCTCCCTAGGACAGGGACCACAAGAGACCCAGTACTTC.

The rearrangement links TRBV7-9 to TRBJ1-1; unclear D gene. The germline gives CDR1 SEHNR, CDR2 FQNEAQ (reference sequence). This CDR3 has 15 amino acids. Trimming shortened V by 0 bases and J by 4 bases, and 12 bases separated the two germline ends. DNA for the CDR3: TGTGCCAGCAGCTTAGCGGTCGGGCTACCCACTGAAGCTTTCTTT. Translation gives CASSLAVGLPTEAFF. The full variable domain, its missing parts supplied by reference TRBV7-9 and TRBJ1-1, is DTGVSQNPRHKITKRGQNVTFRCDPISEHNRLYWYRQTLGQGPEFLTYFQNEAQLEKSRLLSDRFSAERPKGSFSTLEIQRTEQGDSAMYLCASSLAVGLPTEAFFGQGTRLTVV.

The J gene is TRBJ2-7, the V gene TRBV6-2 or TRBV6-3, with 9 positions matching TRBD1. This CDR3 comprises 15 residues. CDR1 and CDR2 (germline): MNHEY, SVGEGT. Trimming cost V 7 bases and J 2 bases; bases outside gene matches: 9. The CDR3 nucleotides are TGTGCCAGCATTCGGGGGGACAGGGAAGCCTACGAGCAGTACTTC. Translation: CASIRGDREAYEQYF.